The T cell receptor beta chain described here comes from a study of blood T cell repertoires in COVID-19. In the study overall: Sites in the United States, Italy and Spain provided acute and convalescent COVID-19 samples. The cDNA or gDNA used as material had been derived from T cells, B-cell-depleted T cells, or PBMCs.

V dropped 5 bases and J dropped 8 bases, with 15 bases sitting between them. CDR3 size: 13 residues. Germline loops: CDR1 MDHEN, CDR2 SYDVKM. Assay used: immunoSEQ multiplex PCR; TCRdb lists only in-frame clones, some missing. The table has roughly 140,000 clones, approximately 84% seen once; the top ten hold approximately 9.5%. The sample taken for sequencing was peripheral blood. This sequence joins TRBV28 and TRBJ1-2; perhaps TRBD1 as D (6 bases). The sequence was collected from an elderly woman in a cohort sampled during active or convalescent COVID-19. The DNA for the CDR3 is TGTGCCAGCAGTGGGTCAGGGGCGAACGGCTACACCTTC. Translating it yields CASSGSGANGYTF.